The 2 T cell receptor beta chains below all came from one sample that was sequenced in a study of blood T cells in healthy people across ages. Sample-barcoded 5' priming and a J-beta primer mix drove a second PCR of roughly 6 to 12 cycles. TCRdb re-called the 5' RACE reads through MiXCR, storing one row per CDR3 protein. The sample has about 780,000 distinct CDR3 sequences; about half are singletons. The specimen was blood. These receptors were obtained from a man older than 75 in good health.

This clonotype occurred a few times. The CDR3 nucleotides are TGTGCCAGCAGCGCCCCAGGGTCCTACAATGAGCAGTACTTC. Translating gives CASSAPGSYNEQYF. The chain has TRBV9 and TRBJ2-1; a weak D match, TRBD1 (5 bases). The J call may not be correct, given that the DNA end is closer to TRBJ2-7. Looked up from germline, CDR1 is SGDLS and CDR2 is YYNGEE. The CDR3 is 14 residues long.

This chain connects TRBV18 to TRBJ1-1; weak D call: TRBD1 (6 bases). CDR1 and CDR2 from the germline V gene are KGHSH and LQKENI. V lost 10 bases to trimming and J lost 3 bases, with 21 bases between them. The CDR3 contains 15 residues. The CDR3 here is CATRRTDRRYTEAFF. CDR3 DNA: TGTGCCACCCGACGGACAGACCGCCGGTACACTGAAGCTTTCTTT.